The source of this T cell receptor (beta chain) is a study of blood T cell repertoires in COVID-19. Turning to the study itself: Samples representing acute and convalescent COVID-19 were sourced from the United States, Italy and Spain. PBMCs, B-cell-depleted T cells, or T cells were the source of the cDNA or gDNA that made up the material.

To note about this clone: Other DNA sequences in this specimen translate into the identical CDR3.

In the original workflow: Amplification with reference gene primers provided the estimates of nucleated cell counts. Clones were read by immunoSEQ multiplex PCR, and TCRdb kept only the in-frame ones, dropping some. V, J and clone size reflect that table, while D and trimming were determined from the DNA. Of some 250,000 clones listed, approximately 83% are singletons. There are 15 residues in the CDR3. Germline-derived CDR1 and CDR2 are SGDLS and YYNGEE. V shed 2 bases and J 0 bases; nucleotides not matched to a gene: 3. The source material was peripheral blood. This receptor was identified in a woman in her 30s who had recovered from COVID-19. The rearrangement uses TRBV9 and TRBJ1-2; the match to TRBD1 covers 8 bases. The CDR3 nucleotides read TGTGCCAGCAGCGTTGGGACAGGAGCTAACTATGGCTACACCTTC. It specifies CASSVGTGANYGYTF.